The 32 T cell receptor beta chains given below trace back to one sample, sequenced in a study of CD8+ T cells in alopecia areata. Extracted from the samples, RNA was reverse transcribed into cDNA to serve as the sequencing template. Produced via immunoSEQ multiplex PCR; TCRdb's table is partial and in-frame only. The table has roughly 150,000 clones, 55% to 65% seen once. Sequences were obtained from CD4+ T cells sorted from blood. The receptors come from a human donor in good health.

The V and J genes are TRBV5-1 and TRBJ2-2, with unresolved D. CDR1 and CDR2 from the germline V gene are SGHRS and YFSETQ. This CDR3 spans 15 amino acids. V was trimmed by 4 bases and J by 3 bases, leaving 13 bases between them. The CDR3 loop is CASSPTGRYTGELFF. The DNA for the CDR3 is TGCGCCAGCAGCCCCACCGGGCGATACACCGGGGAGCTGTTTTTT.

V gene TRBV29-1 combines with J gene TRBJ2-1; TRBD2 aligns across 10 bases. Germline V gene sequence: CDR1 SQVTM, CDR2 ANQGSEA. This CDR3 contains 13 residues. J was trimmed by 3 bases and V by 5 bases; bases with no gene match: 1. CDR3 residues: CSVSGRVYNEQFF. The CDR3 DNA sequence: TGCAGCGTTAGCGGGAGGGTCTACAATGAGCAGTTCTTC.

This chain links TRBV9 with TRBJ1-4; D is undetermined. In germline, CDR1 is SGDLS, CDR2 YYNGEE. V was clipped by 1 base and J by 4 bases, with 8 bases between them. This CDR3 has 14 residues. The CDR3 loop reads CASSVSTSNEKLFF. CDR3 DNA sequence: TGTGCCAGCAGCGTATCAACGAGTAATGAAAAACTGTTTTTT.

The chain recombines TRBV29-1 with TRBJ2-7, with TRBD1 matching 7 bases. The CDR3 has 13 residues. Looked up from germline, CDR1 is SQVTM and CDR2 is ANQGSEA. Trimming removed 4 bases from V and 4 bases from J; junction bases left unmatched: 7. CDR3 loop: CSVGRGRLYEQYF. In DNA, the CDR3 is TGCAGCGTTGGTAGGGGGCGCCTTTACGAGCAGTACTTC.

The V gene is TRBV2, the J gene TRBJ1-1; 8 bases align to TRBD1. Losses at the gene ends were 6 bases for V and 2 bases for J; bases not matched to a gene: 5. Germline V lookup: CDR1 SNHLY, CDR2 FYNNEI. The CDR3 extends over 14 amino acids. DNA for the CDR3: TGTGCCAGCAGATTCGGACAGGGCAACACTGAAGCTTTCTTT. As protein: CASRFGQGNTEAFF.

This clone was seen a handful of times. This chain connects TRBV4-2 to TRBJ1-1; 8 bases match TRBD1. The V segment lost 0 bases and the J segment 11 bases; nucleotides outside the gene matches: 5. CDR1 and CDR2 (germline): LGHNA, YNFKEQ. This CDR3 comprises 13 residues. CDR3 residues: CASSQDRGLGAFF. CDR3 nucleotide sequence: TGTGCCAGCAGCCAAGACAGGGGGCTAGGGGCTTTCTTT.

The rearrangement uses TRBV28 and TRBJ2-3, with D perhaps given as TRBD1 or TRBD2 (5 bases each). Trimming took 2 bases from V and 5 from J, leaving 8 bases between them. The length of the CDR3 is 13 residues. The germline gives CDR1 MDHEN, CDR2 SYDVKM. The DNA for the CDR3 is TGTGCCAGCAGTTTAGGGGGAAGAGATACGCAGTATTTT. Residues: CASSLGGRDTQYF.

This clone was observed a few times. J is TRBJ2-1 and V is TRBV10-3, with 7 bases matching TRBD1. The V and J ends lost 6 bases and 7 bases, in that order; junction bases with no gene match: 9. The germline V gene has CDR1 ENHRY and CDR2 SYGVKD. The CDR3 totals 14 residues. The DNA for the CDR3 is TGTGCCATCAGCGGACCGACAGGGCGGAATGAGCAGTTCTTC. Its protein product is CAISGPTGRNEQFF.

This clone turned up a few times. V is TRBV29-1 and J is TRBJ2-7; D remains ambiguous. The length of the CDR3 is 11 residues. Per germline, CDR1 SQVTM and CDR2 ANQGSEA. V dropped 1 base and J dropped 10 bases, with 11 bases sitting between them. CDR3 sequence reads: CSVEVGLYQYF. The CDR3 bases are TGCAGCGTTGAAGTCGGGCTCTATCAGTACTTC.

The chain links TRBV29-1 to TRBJ2-4; TRBD1 matches at 7 bases. Germline V gives CDR1 SQVTM, CDR2 ANQGSEA. The V and J ends lost 0 bases and 6 bases, in that order; junction bases with no gene match: 2. The CDR3 is 13 residues long. The CDR3 is CSVEEGGINIQYF. In nucleotides, the CDR3 is TGCAGCGTTGAAGAAGGGGGCATAAACATTCAGTACTTC.

The chain combines TRBV15 with TRBJ1-2; 7 nucleotides line up with TRBD1. The CDR3 loop spans 14 amino acids. With V trimmed by 1 base and J by 3 bases, 2 bases remained unmatched. CDR1 LNHNV and CDR2 YYDKDF come from the germline V gene (reference sequence). CDR3 loop: CATSRGTGDYGYTF. DNA of the CDR3: TGTGCCACCAGCAGAGGTACAGGGGACTATGGCTACACCTTC.

This clone was recorded a few times. Its ends do not fully match the called genes, so a read error is possible. The chain carries TRBV7-7 and TRBJ2-3; D is undetermined. The germline gives CDR1 SSHAT, CDR2 FNYEAQ (reference sequence). This CDR3 is 13 amino acids long. CDR3 sequence: CASSPLRTDTQYF. The DNA of the CDR3 is TGTGCTAGCAGCCCCCTCCGTACAGATACGCAGTATTTT.

This clone was counted a few times. The rearrangement links TRBV5-1 to TRBJ2-1, with 9 bases matching TRBD1. The CDR3 extends over 15 amino acids. Germline CDR1 SGHRS, CDR2 YFSETQ. With 4 bases clipped from V and 8 bases from J, the junction kept 10 bases outside the gene matches. CDR3 sequence reads: CASSPPGQGGYEQFF. In DNA form, the CDR3 reads TGCGCCAGCAGCCCACCGGGACAGGGAGGCTATGAGCAGTTCTTC.

About this clone: The CDR3 does not close with the conserved phenylalanine or tryptophan, likely indicating a read error. This sequence joins TRBV19 and TRBJ1-5; D possibly corresponds to TRBD1 (5 bases). Germline loops: CDR1 LNHDA, CDR2 SQIVND (reference sequence). The V and J ends lost 7 bases and 2 bases respectively, with 12 bases between them. This CDR3 is built from 14 residues. CDR3 in amino acids: CASIQQAGNQPQHS. CDR3 coding DNA: TGTGCCAGTATCCAACAGGCTGGCAATCAGCCCCAGCATTCT.

The chain joins TRBV29-1 to TRBJ1-2; D gene uncertain. CDR1 is SQVTM and CDR2 is ANQGSEA in the germline V gene. The germline V and J ends were trimmed by 7 bases and 5 bases, with 23 bases remaining between them. This CDR3 comprises 15 residues. The DNA for the CDR3 is TGCAGCGCCCAGGACCGGGGAGGTAGAGGATATGGCTACACCTTC. Residues: CSAQDRGGRGYGYTF.

The chain recombines TRBV18 with TRBJ2-5; TRBD2 is a possible D gene (5 bases). Germline CDR1 is KGHSH and CDR2 is LQKENI. V lost 6 bases and J lost 1, with 9 bases in between. The CDR3 is made up of 13 amino acids. The CDR3 spells CASSRGSQETQYF. For the CDR3, the DNA is TGTGCCAGCTCGCGAGGGTCCCAAGAGACCCAGTACTTC.

Note on this clone: Other DNA sequences in the sample encode the same CDR3. The rearrangement uses TRBV2 and TRBJ2-5; D is undetermined. V was pared by 6 bases and J by 0 bases, with 2 bases between. The CDR3 totals 11 residues. Germline V gene lookup returns CDR1 SNHLY and CDR2 FYNNEI. CDR3 protein: CASSYQETQYF. As DNA, the CDR3 is TGTGCCAGCAGCTACCAAGAGACCCAGTACTTC. The full variable domain, in which reference TRBV2 and TRBJ2-5 provide the parts outside the CDR3, is EPEVTQTPSHQVTQMGQEVILRCVPISNHLYFYWYRQILGQKVEFLVSFYNNEISEKSEIFDDQFSVERPDGSNFTLKIRSTKLEDSAMYFCASSYQETQYFGPGTRLLVL.

This chain links TRBV6-6 with TRBJ1-2; 10 bases agree with TRBD1. CDR1 is MNHNY, CDR2 SVGAGI, per germline (reference sequence). The V and J ends lost 7 bases and 6 bases, in that order; junction bases with no gene match: 14. This CDR3 comprises 16 residues. CDR3 sequence: CASTKGQGPAIHGYTF. The CDR3 bases are TGTGCCAGCACCAAGGGACAGGGGCCTGCTATACATGGCTACACCTTC.

CDR3 bases: TGTGCCAGCACTTGGGAGGCAGCTAACACCGGGGAGCTGTTTTTT. Protein: CASTWEAANTGELFF. The genes are TRBV2 and TRBJ2-2; tentatively, D is TRBD2 (6 bases). The ends were cut back, 7 bases at V and 2 bases at J, with 14 bases in the middle. The germline CDR1 and CDR2 sequences are SNHLY and FYNNEI. The length of the CDR3 is 15 residues.

J is TRBJ2-7 and V is TRBV21-1; TRBD2, the table's D call, lacks a check against the DNA. TRBV21-1 is recorded as a pseudogene. CDR3 length: 16 residues. CDR3 in amino acids: CASSKEASGHYYEQYF. The DNA of the CDR3 is TGTGCCAGCAGCAAAGAAGCTAGCGGTCATTACTACGAGCAGTACTTC.

The rearrangement links TRBV5-1 to TRBJ2-7; D might be TRBD2 (5 bases). This CDR3 is 16 amino acids long. Germline V CDR1 and CDR2: SGHRS, YFSETQ. Trimming pared 1 base from V and 5 bases from J, leaving 19 bases between. CDR3 sequence: CASSLKLRGPIDEQYF. The CDR3 DNA reads as TGCGCCAGCAGCTTGAAACTGCGCGGGCCAATCGACGAGCAGTACTTC.

This chain links TRBV27 with TRBJ2-1, with 9 bases fitting TRBD2. This CDR3 spans 13 amino acids. Germline CDR1 is MNHEY and CDR2 is SMNVEV (reference sequence). J lost 7 bases, V lost 6 bases, and 4 bases had no gene match. The CDR3 spells CASRTGLANEQFF. In DNA form, the CDR3 reads TGTGCCAGCAGGACGGGACTAGCAAATGAGCAGTTCTTC.

This clone was detected a few times. The genes are TRBV29-1 and TRBJ2-1, with 9 bases fitting TRBD1. J gave up 8 bases and V 5 bases, and 4 bases lay outside the gene matches. Germline assignment: CDR1 SQVTM and CDR2 ANQGSEA. CDR3 length: 12 residues. CDR3 protein: CSVRTGDYEQFF. As DNA, the CDR3 is TGCAGCGTTCGGACAGGGGATTATGAGCAGTTCTTC.

The genes are TRBV19 and TRBJ2-6; TRBD1 might be the D (6 bases). CDR1 is LNHDA, CDR2 SQIVND, per germline (reference sequence). V lost 4 bases to trimming and J lost 2 bases, with 15 bases between them. The CDR3 is 17 amino acids. CDR3 nucleotide sequence: TGTGCCAGTAGTAGGTGGCAGGACAGCGCTGGGGCCAACGTCCTGACTTTC. Its translation is CASSRWQDSAGANVLTF.

The chain carries TRBV29-1 and TRBJ1-2; 7 bases match TRBD1. J lost 4 bases, V lost 1 base, and 6 bases had no gene match. Germline lookup yields CDR1 SQVTM and CDR2 ANQGSEA. The CDR3 loop spans 14 amino acids. CDR3 loop: CSVEVRTGPYGYTF. CDR3 in DNA: TGCAGCGTTGAAGTTCGGACAGGCCCCTATGGCTACACCTTC.

This chain connects TRBV30 to TRBJ2-1, with 15 bases aligning to TRBD2. Looked up from germline, CDR1 is GTSNPN and CDR2 is SVGIG (reference sequence). The CDR3 runs 16 residues. V gave up 6 bases and J gave up 10 bases; unmatched junction bases: 13. The CDR3 sequence: CACLSGTSGGHSEQFF. The CDR3 nucleotides read TGTGCCTGCCTTTCCGGGACTAGCGGGGGGCATTCGGAGCAGTTCTTC.

This clone was seen a few times. This chain links TRBV4-1 with TRBJ2-2; no firm D call. The CDR3 length is 13 residues. Germline assignment: CDR1 MGHRA and CDR2 YSYEKL. V was pared by 4 bases and J by 5 bases, with 8 bases between. This CDR3 is CASSPGWTGELFF. The CDR3 nucleotides read TGCGCCAGCAGCCCTGGATGGACCGGGGAGCTGTTTTTT.

The chain couples TRBV30 to TRBJ2-2; no reliable D call. This CDR3 spans 15 amino acids. The V end lost 3 bases, the J end lost 2 bases, and 13 bases lay between the germline ends. Germline assignment: CDR1 GTSNPN and CDR2 SVGIG (reference sequence). The CDR3 loop is CAWSQGQRNTGELFF. The CDR3 DNA is TGTGCCTGGAGCCAAGGCCAGAGAAACACCGGGGAGCTGTTTTTT.

This clone was detected only a few times. The V gene is TRBV29-1, the J gene TRBJ1-4; a weak D match, TRBD1 (6 bases). In germline, CDR1 is SQVTM, CDR2 ANQGSEA. The V end lost 7 bases, the J end lost 5 bases, and 8 bases lay between the germline ends. The CDR3 extends over 11 amino acids. The DNA for the CDR3 is TGCAGCGCGGGACAAAATGAAAAACTGTTTTTT. As protein: CSAGQNEKLFF. The entire variable domain, with the rest obtained from reference TRBV29-1 and TRBJ1-4, is as follows: SAVISQKPSRDICQRGTSLTIQCQVDSQVTMMFWYRQQPGQSLTLIATANQGSEATYESGFVIDKFPISRPNLTFSTLTVSNMSPEDSSIYLCSAGQNEKLFFGSGTQLSVL.

The chain joins TRBV29-1 to TRBJ2-3; 8 nucleotides match TRBD2. The germline V gene has CDR1 SQVTM and CDR2 ANQGSEA. CDR3 length equals 16 residues. J gave up 6 bases and V 3 bases, and 14 bases lay outside the gene matches. This chain's CDR3 is CSVEYSLREGQDTQYF. Written as DNA, the CDR3 is TGCAGCGTTGAGTACTCCCTCCGGGAGGGCCAGGATACGCAGTATTTT.

The chain uses TRBV4-1 and TRBJ2-7; 8 bases agree with TRBD2. The germline gives CDR1 MGHRA, CDR2 YSYEKL. J was trimmed by 4 bases and V by 2 bases; bases with no gene match: 7. The CDR3 totals 15 residues. CDR3 sequence: CASSQPGGGGYEQYF. CDR3 nucleotide sequence: TGCGCCAGCAGCCAACCCGGGGGGGGAGGGTACGAGCAGTACTTC.

The chain couples TRBV2 to TRBJ2-2, with 9 bases matching TRBD2. Germline CDR1 reads SNHLY; CDR2 reads FYNNEI. With V trimmed by 1 base and J by 8 bases, 5 bases remained unmatched. CDR3 length: 15 residues. The CDR3, as DNA: TGTGCCAGCAGTGAAGGTCCTCTAGCGGGAGGGGAGCTGTTTTTT. It encodes CASSEGPLAGGELFF.